This T cell receptor (beta chain) stems from a study of radiation and T cells in renal cell carcinoma. Here immunoSEQ multiplex PCR was the method, and the copy in TCRdb shows in-frame clones only, minus some. Among under 200,000 clones listed, less than 90% were seen once. Time point reported: blood 4 weeks post-SBRT, at nephrectomy. The treatment: 15 Gy SBRT to primary tumor, nephrectomy 4 weeks later. CDR3 size: 15 residues. Germline CDR1 and CDR2: SGHVS and FNYEAQ. Trimming pared 1 base from V and 2 bases from J, leaving 12 bases between. The sequencing here drew on blood, taken from a patient whose treatment included radiotherapy and nephrectomy. The TCR comes from a woman aged 50 to 60 with renal cell carcinoma. The chain couples TRBV7-6 to TRBJ2-7; D gene ambiguous. Written as DNA, the CDR3 is TGTGCCAGCAGCTTAGGCCCAGCCGCGACCTACGAGCAGTACTTC. Encoded protein: CASSLGPAATYEQYF.